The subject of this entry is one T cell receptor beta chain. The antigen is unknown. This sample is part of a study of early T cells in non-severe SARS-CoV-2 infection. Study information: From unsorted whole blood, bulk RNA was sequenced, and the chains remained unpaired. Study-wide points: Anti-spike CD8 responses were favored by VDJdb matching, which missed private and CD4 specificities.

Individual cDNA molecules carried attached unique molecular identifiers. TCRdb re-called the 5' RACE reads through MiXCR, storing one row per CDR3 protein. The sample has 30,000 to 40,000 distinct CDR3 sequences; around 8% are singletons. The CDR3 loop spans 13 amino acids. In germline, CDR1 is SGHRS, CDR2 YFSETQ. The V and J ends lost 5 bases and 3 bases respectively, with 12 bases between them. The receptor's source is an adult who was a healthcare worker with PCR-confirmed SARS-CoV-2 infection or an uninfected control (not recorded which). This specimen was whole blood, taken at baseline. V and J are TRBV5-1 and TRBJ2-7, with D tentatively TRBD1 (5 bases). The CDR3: CASSQQGSYEQYF. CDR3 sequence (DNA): TGCGCCAGCAGTCAGCAGGGAAGCTACGAGCAGTACTTC.